Listed below are T cell receptor beta chains from one sample, sequenced in a study of blood T cell repertoires in COVID-19. The repertoire was sequenced with immunoSEQ multiplex PCR; TCRdb's copy has only in-frame clones and lacks some. The sample lists a few hundred thousand clones, over 85% occurring once. The sample taken for sequencing was peripheral blood. Every receptor here comes from a man younger than 35 with COVID-19, enrolled during active disease. The CDR3 runs from the conserved cysteine through the conserved F or W. The order of the fields is clone size, CDR3 length, V gene, CDR3 protein. Some rows mark clone size as missing; the rest say once, few, many or name a class of expanded clone.

NA | 13 | TRBV3-1/TRBV3-2 | CASSQAGTYGYTF
NA | 13 | TRBV2 | CASTGGRTGELFF
NA | 15 | TRBV10-1 | CASSEETSSYNEQFF
NA | 16 | TRBV3-1/TRBV3-2 | CASSQDLAGSDNEQFF
NA | 16 | TRBV19 | CASSIKASGSIYEQYF
NA | 14 | TRBV7-9 | CASTSSGDRYEQYF
NA | 14 | TRBV5-1 | CASSFGLDSYGYTF
NA | 17 | TRBV25-1 | CASSPRGTAFSGNTIYF
NA | 16 | TRBV3-1/TRBV3-2 | CASSHRRALSQETQYF
NA | 16 | TRBV5-4 | CASSSPSSGRADTQYF
few | 14 | TRBV30 | CAWTLGAGDYGYTF
NA | 16 | TRBV5-1 | CASSLTSGTLADTQYF
few | 13 | TRBV12-3/TRBV12-4 | CASSPQSTGLAFF
NA | 16 | TRBV5-1 | CASSPRLVSGANVLTF
NA | 15 | TRBV6-6 | CASAAPSGVPDTQYF
NA | 15 | TRBV24-1 | CATSDAAGRHGELFF
NA | 15 | TRBV5-1 | CASSRRTGGSGELFF